Each of the 28 T cell receptor beta chains below was sequenced from the same sample in a study of blood T cell repertoires in COVID-19. The method was immunoSEQ multiplex PCR; TCRdb's version includes in-frame clones alone and lacks a portion of them. Of under 350,000 clones listed, about 86% are singletons. Sequencing used PBMCs or T cells enriched from blood (not recorded which). Receptor source: a woman aged 40 to 50 with acute COVID-19.

This chain joins TRBV12-3 or TRBV12-4 and TRBJ2-1; no firm D call. This CDR3 has 11 residues. Trimming took 3 bases from V and 10 from J, leaving 7 bases between them. The CDR3 here is CASSFTLEQFF. The CDR3 DNA follows: TGTGCCAGCAGTTTTACTCTGGAGCAGTTCTTC.

V is TRBV6-5 and J is TRBJ1-4; 8 bases are a match to TRBD1. Losses at the gene ends were 2 bases for V and 7 bases for J; bases not matched to a gene: 6. In germline, CDR1 is MNHEY, CDR2 SVGAGI. The CDR3 runs 15 residues. As DNA, the CDR3 is TGTGCCAGCAGTTACGCAGGGGGCATTGGTGAAAAACTGTTTTTT. Translating gives CASSYAGGIGEKLFF.

This chain connects TRBV14 to TRBJ2-2, with 8 bases matching TRBD1. V shed 6 bases and J 0 bases; nucleotides not matched to a gene: 6. The CDR3 runs 16 residues. Per germline, CDR1 SGHDN and CDR2 FVKESK. DNA for the CDR3: TGTGCCAGCAGTCGCAGGGACAGGCCGAACACCGGGGAGCTGTTTTTT. Its protein product is CASSRRDRPNTGELFF.

The chain employs TRBV10-3 and TRBJ2-7, with a weak D call TRBD2 (5 bases). CDR1 is ENHRY, CDR2 SYGVKD, per germline. This CDR3 comprises 14 residues. The germline V and J ends were trimmed by 3 bases and 4 bases, with 13 bases remaining between them. The chain's CDR3 is CAISDTFGEYEQYF. The CDR3 region has the DNA TGTGCCATCAGTGATACTTTCGGGGAGTACGAGCAGTACTTC.

This clone was seen just once. J is TRBJ1-5 and V is TRBV7-2, with 12 bases fitting TRBD1. The CDR3 totals 16 residues. The ends lost 5 bases at V and 6 bases at J; junction bases unmatched: 8. Germline V gives CDR1 SGHTA, CDR2 FQGNSA. The CDR3 spells CASSDYGTGGIQPQHF. The CDR3 region has the DNA TGTGCCAGCAGCGACTATGGGACAGGGGGCATTCAGCCCCAGCATTTT.

This chain links TRBV28 with TRBJ1-4; tentative D call: TRBD1 (5 bases). The length of the CDR3 is 16 residues. Deletions cut 6 bases from V and 0 bases from J, with 14 bases between. Germline assignment: CDR1 MDHEN and CDR2 SYDVKM. The CDR3 spells CASSVDSYPTNEKLFF. CDR3 DNA: TGTGCCAGCAGCGTCGACAGTTACCCAACTAATGAAAAACTGTTTTTT.

The chain couples TRBV11-3 to TRBJ1-6; 7 bases fit TRBD1. This CDR3 spans 15 amino acids. The ends lost 5 bases at V and 3 bases at J; junction bases unmatched: 4. In germline, CDR1 is SGHNT, CDR2 YENEEA. This chain's CDR3 is CASSLTGVYNSPLHF. DNA of the CDR3: TGTGCCAGCAGCCTCACAGGGGTCTATAATTCACCCCTCCACTTT.

The rearrangement links TRBV18 to TRBJ1-2, with 7 bases aligning to TRBD1. CDR3 length: 16 residues. The J segment lost 4 bases and the V segment lost 2 bases, leaving 10 bases of the junction unmatched. The germline gives CDR1 KGHSH, CDR2 LQKENI. In DNA, the CDR3 is TGTGCCAGCTCACCATTGACAGGGACCTTAGGCTATGGCTACACCTTC. It translates to CASSPLTGTLGYGYTF.

The genes are TRBV5-4 and TRBJ1-2; D may be TRBD1 (5 bases). The ends were cut back, 1 base at V and 5 bases at J, with 9 bases in the middle. This CDR3 is 13 amino acids long. Germline V lookup: CDR1 SGHNT, CDR2 YYREEE (reference sequence). CDR3 sequence: CASSLIPGYGYTF. The CDR3 DNA reads TGTGCCAGCAGCTTGATCCCAGGGTATGGCTACACCTTC.

This chain joins TRBV20-1 and TRBJ1-4, with 8 positions matching TRBD1. This CDR3 comprises 14 residues. The trim removed 3 bases at V and 4 bases at J, leaving 4 bases unmatched. Germline V lookup: CDR1 DFQATT, CDR2 SNEGSKA (reference sequence). The CDR3 sequence is CSASTGQGNEKLFF. The CDR3 DNA reads as TGCAGTGCTAGTACCGGACAGGGTAATGAAAAACTGTTTTTT.

The chain uses TRBV27 and TRBJ1-2, with TRBD1 identical over 9 bases. The trim removed 5 bases at V and 8 bases at J, leaving 9 bases unmatched. The length of the CDR3 is 14 residues. CDR1 MNHEY and CDR2 SMNVEV come from the germline V gene (reference sequence). The CDR3 protein is CASSPQQGASGYTF. The DNA of the CDR3 is TGTGCCAGCAGTCCGCAACAGGGGGCGAGCGGCTACACCTTC.

Worth noting for this clone: Other DNA sequences of this sample code for an identical CDR3. The J gene is TRBJ1-1, the V gene TRBV18, with D unresolved. Deletions cut 3 bases from V and 8 bases from J, with 10 bases between. Germline values: CDR1 KGHSH, CDR2 LQKENI. CDR3 length: 12 residues. In DNA form, the CDR3 reads TGTGCCAGCTCACCCCGTACCGGGGAAGCTTTCTTT. It yields the protein CASSPRTGEAFF. The whole variable domain, filled in from reference TRBV18 and TRBJ1-1, reads NAGVMQNPRHLVRRRGQEARLRCSPMKGHSHVYWYRQLPEEGLKFMVYLQKENIIDESGMPKERFSAEFPKEGPSILRIQQVVRGDSAAYFCASSPRTGEAFFGQGTRLTVV.

The CDR3 loop is CASSPLTGGNQPQHF. The DNA of the CDR3 is TGTGCCAGCAGCCCCTTGACAGGGGGGAATCAGCCCCAGCATTTT. This chain links TRBV28 with TRBJ1-5; 9 bases align to TRBD1. Germline values: CDR1 MDHEN, CDR2 SYDVKM. The trim removed 6 bases at V and 4 bases at J, leaving 7 bases unmatched. The CDR3 extends over 15 amino acids.

This chain uses TRBV7-9 with TRBJ2-3; TRBD2 agrees at 13 bases. This CDR3 is 18 amino acids long. Losses at the gene ends were 5 bases for V and 6 bases for J; bases not matched to a gene: 14. The germline V gene has CDR1 SEHNR and CDR2 FQNEAQ (reference sequence). In DNA, the CDR3 is TGTGCCAGCAGCGGACACCCGGGACTAGCGGGAAGGGGTGATACGCAGTATTTT. Its protein is CASSGHPGLAGRGDTQYF.

V gene TRBV5-3 combines with J gene TRBJ2-2, with D possibly TRBD2 on 5 matching bases. TRBV5-3 is flagged as an ORF with uncertain function. This CDR3 is 16 amino acids long. V gave up 6 bases and J gave up 1 base, with 16 bases separating them. The CDR3 loop reads CARNLRAKRNTGELFF. The CDR3 DNA is TGTGCCAGAAATTTGAGGGCGAAAAGGAACACCGGGGAGCTGTTTTTT.

The J gene is TRBJ2-2, the V gene TRBV28; D not certain. This CDR3 region has 15 residues. Trimming shortened V by 6 bases and J by 0 bases, and 11 bases separated the two germline ends. Germline V gene data show CDR1 as MDHEN and CDR2 as SYDVKM. As DNA, the CDR3 is TGTGCCAGCAGCCGTGGTCTAACGAACACCGGGGAGCTGTTTTTT. Protein product: CASSRGLTNTGELFF.

J is TRBJ1-4 and V is TRBV7-9, with unresolved D. V dropped 2 bases and J dropped 12 bases, with 13 bases sitting between them. CDR1 is SEHNR and CDR2 is FQNEAQ in the germline V gene (reference sequence). The CDR3 has 13 amino acids. This chain's CDR3 is CASSLNQKSELFF. CDR3 DNA: TGTGCCAGCAGCTTAAATCAGAAGTCCGAACTGTTTTTT.

This clone was seen a handful of times. The V gene is TRBV7-9, the J gene TRBJ2-3; 10 bases map to TRBD2. The J segment lost 4 bases and the V segment lost 2 bases, leaving 9 bases of the junction unmatched. The CDR3 has 17 residues. Germline CDR1 and CDR2: SEHNR and FQNEAQ (reference sequence). This CDR3 reads CASSLYSLAGGSDTQYF. In DNA, the CDR3 is TGTGCCAGCAGCTTATATTCGTTAGCGGGGGGATCAGATACGCAGTATTTT.

The chain couples TRBV5-1 to TRBJ2-5, with D maybe TRBD1 (6 bases). The CDR3 sequence is 15 residues long. Trimming shortened V by 4 bases and J by 3 bases, and 16 bases separated the two germline ends. Germline CDR1 reads SGHRS; CDR2 reads YFSETQ. CDR3 sequence (DNA): TGCGCCAGCAGCCGACTGGGGGACATGGAAGAGACCCAGTACTTC. Protein sequence: CASSRLGDMEETQYF.

This chain joins TRBV6-5 and TRBJ2-2; unclear D gene. The V end lost 8 bases, the J end lost 6 bases, and 13 bases lay between the germline ends. Germline V gene lookup returns CDR1 MNHEY and CDR2 SVGAGI. This CDR3 has 13 amino acids. The CDR3, as DNA: TGTGCCAGCCACTCCCAGGAAGCCGGGGAGCTGTTTTTT. It yields the protein CASHSQEAGELFF.

V usage is TRBV28 and J usage is TRBJ2-4; D is undetermined. Deletions cut 5 bases from V and 10 bases from J, with 12 bases between. Germline CDR1 is MDHEN and CDR2 is SYDVKM. This CDR3 has 12 residues. The CDR3 region has the DNA TGTGCCAGCAGTACCGTCAGGTCAATTCAGTACTTC. It translates to CASSTVRSIQYF.

The chain carries TRBV18 and TRBJ2-5; D ambiguous. The CDR3 covers 13 residues. Trimming took off 2 bases at V and 4 bases at J, with 8 bases between the two ends. In germline, CDR1 is KGHSH, CDR2 LQKENI. The CDR3 bases are TGTGCCAGCTCACCATTGAGCTCAGAGACCCAGTACTTC. Encoded protein: CASSPLSSETQYF.

V is TRBV18 and J is TRBJ1-2; TRBD1 is a possible D gene (5 bases). Trimming cost V 4 bases and J 4 bases, with 13 bases left between them. There are 14 residues in the CDR3. Looked up from germline, CDR1 is KGHSH and CDR2 is LQKENI. The CDR3 sequence is CASSQAKQGYGYTF. The DNA of the CDR3 is TGTGCCAGCTCACAGGCCAAGCAGGGCTATGGCTACACCTTC.

The chain carries TRBV18 and TRBJ2-3; 8 nucleotides match TRBD2. The V gene's germline CDR1 is KGHSH and CDR2 LQKENI. Trimming took 1 base from V and 2 from J; bases not matched to a gene: 5. The CDR3 sequence is 16 residues long. The CDR3 loop is CASSPLSGSNTDTQYF. In nucleotides, the CDR3 is TGTGCCAGCTCACCACTAAGCGGGAGCAACACAGATACGCAGTATTTT.

The chain uses TRBV7-9 and TRBJ1-1; TRBD1 aligns across 10 bases. The germline V gene encodes CDR1 SEHNR and CDR2 FQNEAQ (reference sequence). The CDR3 loop spans 15 amino acids. The trim removed 6 bases at V and 4 bases at J, leaving 8 bases unmatched. The CDR3, as DNA: TGTGCCAGCAGGATGACAGGGGGCGGTCCCACTGAAGCTTTCTTT. Its protein is CASRMTGGGPTEAFF.

In its sample, this clone was seen a few times. The rearrangement uses TRBV27 and TRBJ1-1, with 8 bases identical to TRBD1. J was trimmed by 1 base and V by 6 bases; bases with no gene match: 7. The germline V gene has CDR1 MNHEY and CDR2 SMNVEV (reference sequence). The CDR3 is made up of 15 amino acids. This CDR3 is CASSAQGAKNTEAFF. The CDR3 DNA reads TGTGCCAGCAGCGCGCAGGGGGCTAAGAACACTGAAGCTTTCTTT.

J is TRBJ2-3 and V is TRBV5-1, with 11 bases lining up with TRBD1. There are 16 residues in the CDR3. The germline gives CDR1 SGHRS, CDR2 YFSETQ. Trimming at V came to 3 bases and at J to 4 bases, leaving 7 bases not matched to a gene. CDR3 in amino acids: CASSSIPGQGADTQYF. CDR3 bases: TGCGCCAGCAGCTCCATCCCGGGACAGGGGGCAGATACGCAGTATTTT.

V is TRBV4-1 and J is TRBJ1-5, with D perhaps TRBD1 (5 bases). Trimming took off 1 base at V and 2 bases at J, with 12 bases between the two ends. Germline V lookup: CDR1 MGHRA, CDR2 YSYEKL. The CDR3 is 16 residues long. In DNA, the CDR3 is TGCGCCAGCAGCCAAGGATGGCAGGGCGGCAATCAGCCCCAGCATTTT. It translates to CASSQGWQGGNQPQHF.